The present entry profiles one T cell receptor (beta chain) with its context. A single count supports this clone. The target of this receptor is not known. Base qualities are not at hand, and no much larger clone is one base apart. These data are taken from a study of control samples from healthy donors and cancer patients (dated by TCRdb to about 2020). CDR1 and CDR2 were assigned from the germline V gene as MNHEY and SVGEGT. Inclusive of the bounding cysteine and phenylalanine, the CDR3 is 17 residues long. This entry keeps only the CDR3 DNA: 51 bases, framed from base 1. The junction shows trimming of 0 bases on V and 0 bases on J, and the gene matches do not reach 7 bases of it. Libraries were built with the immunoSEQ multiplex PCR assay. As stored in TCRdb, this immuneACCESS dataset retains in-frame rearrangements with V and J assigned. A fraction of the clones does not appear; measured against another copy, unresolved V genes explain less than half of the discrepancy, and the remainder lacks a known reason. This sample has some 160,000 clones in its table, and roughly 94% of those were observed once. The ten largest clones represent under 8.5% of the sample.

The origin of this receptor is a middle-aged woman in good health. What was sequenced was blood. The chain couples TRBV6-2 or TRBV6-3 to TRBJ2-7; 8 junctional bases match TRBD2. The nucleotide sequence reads TGTGCCAGCAGTTACTCGATACGGGCGGGAGGCTCCTACGAGCAGTACTTC. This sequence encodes CASSYSIRAGGSYEQYF.